The rows below give T cell receptor beta chains drawn from one sample of a study of T cell changes during pregnancy in multiple sclerosis. The method was immunoSEQ multiplex PCR; TCRdb's version includes in-frame clones alone and lacks a portion of them. The sample shows about 100,000 clones, 90% to 95% of them seen only once. The input for sequencing was peripheral blood, taken in the second trimester of pregnancy. Receptor source: a female donor with multiple sclerosis, enrolled in a pregnancy study. CDR3s include the opening cysteine and the closing phenylalanine or tryptophan. D genes are given only for firm matches. The size entry is marked missing in some rows and otherwise reads once, few, many or a size class.

TRBJ2-3	-	-	TRBV9	TGTGCCAGCAGCGTAGAGGCAGGGGCACTCACAGATACGCAGTATTTT	CASSVEAGALTDTQYF
TRBJ2-1	-	TRBD2	TRBV25-1	TGTGCCAGCAGTGGGGGACTAGTTGTCAATGAGCAGTTCTTC	CASSGGLVVNEQFF
TRBJ2-2	-	-	TRBV30	TGTGCCTGGCATTCCACCGGGGAGCTGTTTTTT	CAWHSTGELFF
TRBJ1-2	-	-	TRBV14	TGTGCCAGCAGCCAAGAGGACTGTGGCTACACCTTC	CASSQEDCGYTF
TRBJ1-1	-	-	TRBV9	TGTGCCAGCAGCGTAGGCGGGGAGCGAACTGAAGCTTTCTTT	CASSVGGERTEAFF
TRBJ2-3	-	-	TRBV5-4	TGTGCCAGCAGCTCGACAAGTTCAGATACGCAGTATTTT	CASSSTSSDTQYF
TRBJ1-1	-	-	TRBV28	TGTGCCAGCAGTCCATGGGACATGAACCTGAACACTGAAGCTTTCTTT	CASSPWDMNLNTEAFF
TRBJ2-2	-	-	TRBV7-9	TGTGCCAGCAGCCCCTCCGCGAACACCGGGGAGCTGTTTTTT	CASSPSANTGELFF
TRBJ2-7	-	-	TRBV12-2	TGTGCAAGTCGCTTACCTCCAGGGGCCGATACCTACGAGCAGTACTTC	CASRLPPGADTYEQYF
TRBJ2-1	-	TRBD1	TRBV5-1	TGCGCCACCCCGAGGAAGACAGGGGAGAATGAGCAGTTCTTC	CATPRKTGENEQFF
TRBJ2-7	-	TRBD2	TRBV6-4	TGTGCCAGCACCGGACTGGGGAGCGGGAGAACCCACGAGCAGTACTTC	CASTGLGSGRTHEQYF
TRBJ1-2	-	TRBD1	TRBV10-3	TGTGCCATCAGTGAGGGGACAGTACGAGCTAACTATGGCTACACCTTC	CAISEGTVRANYGYTF
TRBJ2-1	-	TRBD2	TRBV10-3	TGTGCCACGTCCTCCGGGACTAGCGGGATAATAGATGAGCAGTTCTTC	CATSSGTSGIIDEQFF
TRBJ2-3	-	TRBD2	TRBV19	TGTGCCAGTAGTATGTTAGGGCGGGAGGGAGATACGCAGTATTTT	CASSMLGREGDTQYF
TRBJ2-7	-	TRBD1	TRBV19	TGTGCCAGTAGTATAACAGGGGTCTCCTACGAGCAGTACTTC	CASSITGVSYEQYF
TRBJ1-5	-	-	TRBV18	TGTGCCAGCTCACCTGGGGGAGGAGGCAATCAGCCCCAGCATTTT	CASSPGGGGNQPQHF
TRBJ1-4	-	TRBD1	TRBV28	TGTGCCAGCAGCTTTCAACCGGGACAGGGGATGAAACTGTTTTTT	CASSFQPGQGMKLFF
TRBJ1-1	-	-	TRBV11-2	TGTGCCAGCAGCCGAGGATTAGGCACTGAAGCTTTCTTT	CASSRGLGTEAFF
TRBJ2-1	-	TRBD2	TRBV19	TGTGCCAGTAGTATACTGGGGACTAGAGTAGACAATGAGCAGTTCTTC	CASSILGTRVDNEQFF
TRBJ2-1	-	-	TRBV19	TGTGCCAGTAGTATACAGCACTTAGACAAGGAGCAGTTCTTC	CASSIQHLDKEQFF
TRBJ2-3	-	-	TRBV7-9	TGTGCCAGCAGCCCGACATGGGAGGATACGCAGTATTTT	CASSPTWEDTQYF
TRBJ1-1	-	-	TRBV27	TGTGCCAGCAGCCTATCCGCCCGGACTGAAGCTTTCTTT	CASSLSARTEAFF
TRBJ1-5	-	-	TRBV6-1	TGTGCCAGCAGTGTTGGGGGAGGTCCGGGCAATCAGCCCCAGCATTTT	CASSVGGGPGNQPQHF
TRBJ2-1	-	-	TRBV14	TGTGCCAGCAGCCCCAAAGGGGTAAGGCAGTTCTTC	CASSPKGVRQFF
TRBJ1-1	-	-	TRBV2	TGTGCCAGCGCCGTGACTGTGGACACTGAAGCTTTCTTT	CASAVTVDTEAFF
TRBJ1-5	-	-	TRBV19	TGTGCCAGTAGCCACAGGGATCCCAATCAGCCCCAGCATTTT	CASSHRDPNQPQHF
TRBJ2-3	-	-	TRBV6-4	TGTGCCAGCAGTGCGGACGGGGGTACGCAGTATTTT	CASSADGGTQYF
TRBJ1-1	-	-	TRBV2	TGTGCCAGCAGTGGGCACAGGGAAACGTACATGAACACTGAAGCTTTCTTT	CASSGHRETYMNTEAFF
TRBJ2-7	once	-	TRBV5-6	TGTGCCAGCAGCTCTATTGGACAGTACGAGCAGTACTTC	CASSSIGQYEQYF
TRBJ1-1	-	TRBD1	TRBV19	TGTGCCAGTAAGGGACAGTTCACTGAAGCTTTCTTT	CASKGQFTEAFF
TRBJ1-5	-	-	TRBV19	TGTGCCAGTAGCCCGGTTTTAGGGGAGCCCCAGCATTTT	CASSPVLGEPQHF
TRBJ1-6	few	TRBD1	TRBV6-5	TGTGCCAGCAACGACAGGGGATCACCCCTCCACTTT	CASNDRGSPLHF